This TCR beta chain was profiled in a study of T cells in tuberculosis. Concerning this clone itself: Its antigen is currently unknown.

The assay was immunoSEQ multiplex PCR, and TCRdb's table has in-frame clones only and misses some. This table holds 35,000 to 40,000 clones, around 93% found once. The CDR3 has 15 amino acids. Trimming removed 1 base from V and 1 base from J, with 11 bases in between. Germline V lookup: CDR1 SGHKS, CDR2 YYEKEE (reference sequence). Findings and caveats of the study: Smaller distances to GMM-specific TCRs suggested their expansion in active tuberculosis.

This sequence originates from a donor aged 10-29 years with latent tuberculosis or without tuberculosis infection. Some clones in this sample may be carry-over from other donors' samples. Sequenced: PBMCs. The rearrangement uses TRBV5-5 and TRBJ1-1, with D unclear. The CDR3 reads CASSLRHSWNTEAFF. The CDR3 region has the DNA TGTGCCAGCAGCTTGAGACACAGTTGGAACACTGAAGCTTTCTTT.